The entry below describes one T cell receptor (beta chain). Its antigen is not yet known. It has no much larger one-base neighbor in the sample; base qualities were not kept. The CDR3 spans 15 residues, from the cysteine through the phenylalanine. Here the CDR3 DNA is all that survives: 45 bases in frame from base 1. Looking up the germline V gene yields CDR1 SGHDT and CDR2 YYEEEE. V is reduced by 3 bases and J by 6 bases, leaving a spacing of 16 bases between them. TCRbeta CDR3 regions were amplified from genomic DNA using the immunoSEQ Assay, a bias-controlled multiplex PCR. Per the source publication's procedure: Within the assay, amplification of reference gene primers was used to estimate how many nucleated cells each sample contained. Sequence reads were collapsed and filtered to measure the absolute abundance of every unique TCRbeta CDR3 rearrangement. For each sample, productive Simpson clonality was calculated as the square root of Simpson's diversity index over productive rearrangements. In its TCRdb copy, this immuneACCESS table keeps in-frame sequences only and misses some clones. Where compared with another copy, unresolved V genes explain less than half of these, and the others have no known cause. The V and J calls and clone size come from that table; D and trimming were worked out from the DNA. A total of 35,000 to 45,000 clones appear in this sample, about 85% of them only once. The top ten hold just over 20% of the sample.

These data are taken from a study of blood T cell repertoires in COVID-19 (dated by TCRdb to the early 2020s). For the wider study: Collaborator samples came from the United States, Italy and Spain and covered acute and convalescent phases of COVID-19. The prospective study material was composed of cDNA or gDNA derived from T cells, B-cell-depleted T cells, or PBMCs. The repertoires were released in a freely available public database meant as a resource for research on the immune response to SARS-CoV-2. Deeply sampled blood TCRbeta repertoires from subjects exposed to, actively infected with, or recovered from COVID-19 were included in the dataset. Where HLA class I and class II types were available, the types were taken from metadata supplied by the sample provider, not from assay-based typing. The samples were drawn from two sources: the first 160 participants of the ongoing ImmuneRACE study, and 950 to 1,500 subjects contributed by 6 global collaborators. Nearly every sample came with metadata listing a de-identified subject ID, COVID-19 status, age in years and sex.

Study-level results and caveats: The quantity of clinical and demographic metadata differed by source and by participant and was supplied without curation.

Collaborating institutions collected whole blood in K2EDTA tubes following their own protocols. Collaborator samples were shipped for TCRbeta analysis as frozen whole blood, isolated PBMCs, or DNA extracted from either sample type. The receptor's source is a man aged 55 to 70 with acute or convalescent COVID-19. The V and J segments used are TRBV5-6 and TRBJ1-5; a tentative D call is TRBD1 (6 bases match). Material: peripheral blood. The bases are TGTGCCAGCAGCTGGGGAGAACAGGGTCTTCAGCCCCAGCATTTT. This sequence encodes CASSWGEQGLQPQHF.